This T cell receptor beta chain was sequenced during a study of molecular identifiers for immune sequencing clone quantification. Study-level results: Barcode-sharing identical TCR molecules could underestimate highly expanded clone sizes.

This clonotype occurred many times. The antigen remains unidentified. TCRdb re-analysed the PCR reads in MiXCR, keeping a single row per CDR3 protein. The sample consists of about 65,000 distinct CDR3 sequences, approximately 18% of them appearing once. For naive CD8 T cells, sorting used the CD8+CD4-CCR7+CD45RA+ phenotype. This TCR was sampled from a human donor in good health. Some libraries in this study had Jurkat cell RNA spiked in. The specimen sequenced was naive CD8+ T cells from blood, with Jurkat cell RNA spiked in. Sample subset: FACS-sorted CD8+CD4-CCR7+CD45RA+ naive T cells.

The CDR3 here is CASGLGGRTEAFF. For the CDR3, the DNA is TGTGCTAGTGGTTTGGGGGGGAGGACTGAAGCTTTCTTT. The rearrangement uses TRBV12-5 and TRBJ1-1, with D possibly matching TRBD1 (5 bases). Trimming removed 1 base at V and 5 bases at J, with 8 bases between. This CDR3 region has 13 residues. CDR1 LGHNT and CDR2 FRNRAP come from the germline V gene.